This T cell receptor (beta chain) appears in the sequencing data of a study of beta chain features in type 1 diabetes. Study-wide results and limits: Patients' naive, central memory and Treg TCRB repertoires seemed closer to one another than those of healthy donors. Reduced insertions and increased deletions marked VDJ junctions in type 1 diabetes patients.

Of the isolated RNA, all was reverse transcribed, and so the sequenced material was expressed TCRB transcripts. Deep immunoSEQ sequencing covered naive, central memory and regulatory T cell samples. Data came from immunoSEQ multiplex PCR; TCRdb stores just in-frame clones and leaves some out. This table has about 930,000 clones, under 20% appearing once. With regard to this clone: Its matching antigen is unknown.

Cells sorted by CD45RO/CCR7/CD25/CD127/CD95/CD27 comprised CD4+ naive, central memory, regulatory and stem cell-like memory cells. The V and J ends lost 5 bases and 2 bases, in that order; junction bases with no gene match: 10. Germline CDR1 and CDR2: SEHNR and FQNEAQ (reference sequence). The CDR3 is made up of 16 amino acids. This clonotype originated in a woman between 18 and 30 years old in good health. The chain combines TRBV7-9 with TRBJ2-7; 9 bases map to TRBD1. The specimen sequenced was naive CD4+ T cells from blood. The CDR3 bases are TGTGCCAGCAGCATAAAGGGACAGGGAGTGACCTACGAGCAGTACTTC. It encodes CASSIKGQGVTYEQYF.